This TCR beta chain was identified during a study of T cells in Graves' hyperthyroidism and ophthalmopathy. Study-wide results and caveats: Stable hyperthyroidism and ophthalmopathy were separated using 13 V-J signatures. Blood held most thyroid clonotypes expanded above 0.001 frequency.

On this clonotype: The antigen is unknown.

The TCR beta CDR3 regions underwent amplification using RNA transcripts as the source. RT-PCR in the first round (using the HTBI primer set) targeted the TCR CDR3. TCRdb re-analysed the multiplex PCR reads in MiXCR, keeping a single row per CDR3 protein. The sample carries 500,000 to 600,000 distinct CDR3 sequences, 46% recorded once. The sample taken for sequencing was peripheral blood or thyroid tissue (not recorded which). The sequence was obtained from an adult woman with Graves' disease, either hyperthyroidism or ophthalmopathy (not recorded which).

CDR3 loop: CASSADSGIQTQYF. Here the CDR3 DNA reads TGTGCCAGCAGCGCAGATTCAGGGATCCAGACCCAGTACTTC. V is TRBV9 and J is TRBJ2-5, with TRBD1 as a possible D gene (5 bases). The CDR3 extends over 14 amino acids. V was cut by 3 bases and J by 6 bases, with 15 bases left in between. The V gene's germline CDR1 is SGDLS and CDR2 YYNGEE.